This TCR beta chain was captured in a study of radiation and T cells in renal cell carcinoma. Study findings and constraints: Top tumor clonotypes rose in blood 2 weeks post-radiation, then contracted.

Assay used: immunoSEQ multiplex PCR; TCRdb lists only in-frame clones, some missing. Here the sample spans about 9,300 clones, over 55% being singletons. With 6 bases removed from V and 3 bases from J, the gap between germline ends came to 21 bases. The V gene's germline CDR1 is LNHDA and CDR2 SQIVND (reference sequence). The CDR3 runs 17 residues. Concerning this clone: Its antigen is still unknown.

Specified treatment: 15 Gy SBRT to primary tumor, nephrectomy 4 weeks later. Nephrectomy followed 15 Gy stereotactic body radiation by 4 weeks. V and J are TRBV19 and TRBJ1-5, with D perhaps TRBD1 (5 bases). Material: tumor tissue, obtained from a patient whose treatment included radiotherapy and nephrectomy. This clonotype originated in a woman aged 50 to 65 with renal cell carcinoma. The CDR3 spells CASRSPKEGRTNQPQHF. DNA of the CDR3: TGTGCCAGTAGATCCCCAAAGGAGGGGCGCACCAATCAGCCCCAGCATTTT.